The T cell receptor (beta chain) under discussion was sequenced for a study of cytotoxic CD8 clonotypes in ibrutinib-treated CLL. Study in general: Roughly 10 relapsed/refractory, roughly 16 treatment-naive; around 18 IGHV unmutated. Overall study findings and caveats: Public clonotypes were seen rarely and were contracted or stable on treatment. T-cell clonality at baseline went above that of age-matched healthy donors and rose and fell with circulating CD8+ T-cell counts.

As regards this clone: What it binds is unknown.

Library input was about 2 micrograms of DNA from cryopreserved PBMCs. Germline assignment: CDR1 MNHEY and CDR2 SMNVEV (reference sequence). With 2 bases removed from V and 6 bases from J, the gap between germline ends came to 10 bases. This CDR3 spans 14 amino acids. The method was immunoSEQ multiplex PCR; TCRdb's version includes in-frame clones alone and lacks a portion of them. Found here are some 92,000 clones, roughly three quarters of them singletons; the top ten hold approximately 25%. The chain has TRBV27 and TRBJ2-2, with D perhaps being TRBD1 or TRBD2 (5 bases each). The sequence came from a human donor with chronic lymphocytic leukemia. Source: PBMCs, taken after 24 months of ibrutinib treatment. CDR3 loop: CASSLGGAPGELFF. The CDR3 nucleotides are TGTGCCAGCAGTTTAGGGGGAGCTCCCGGGGAGCTGTTTTTT.